This TCR beta chain was sequenced for a study of breast tumors, draining lymph nodes, adjacent tissues. The CDR3 totals 14 residues. Trimming removed 4 bases at V and 4 bases at J, with 14 bases between. Germline-derived CDR1 and CDR2 are SGHRS and YFSETQ. TCRdb reprocessed the multiplex PCR reads via MiXCR and lists one record per CDR3 protein. Here the sample spans around 140,000 distinct CDR3 sequences, around 22% being singletons. Breast cancer patients provided tissue from their axillary draining lymph nodes. Sequenced material: axillary lymph node tissue. This TCR derives from a female donor with breast cancer. Some clones in this sample may be carry-over from other donors' samples. The chain combines TRBV5-1 with TRBJ1-2; TRBD1 might be the D (5 bases). CDR3 in amino acids: CASSPGTGAYGYTF. The CDR3 bases are TGCGCCAGCAGCCCAGGGACGGGCGCCTATGGCTACACCTTC. Variable domain in full (rest from reference TRBV5-1 and TRBJ1-2): KAGVTQTPRYLIKTRGQQVTLSCSPISGHRSVSWYQQTPGQGLQFLFEYFSETQRNKGNFPGRFSGRQFSNSRSEMNVSTLELGDSALYLCASSPGTGAYGYTFGSGTRLTVV.